What follows are 3 T cell receptor beta chains derived from one specimen sequenced in a study of T cells in localized non-small cell lung cancer. The method was immunoSEQ multiplex PCR; TCRdb's version includes in-frame clones alone and lacks a portion of them. This sample has roughly 40,000 clones; around nine tenths occur once, and the top ten carry 3.5% to 4%. This specimen was peripheral blood, taken before any cancer treatment. These receptors were collected from a man between 18 and 50 years old with stage I lung adenocarcinoma.

The V gene is TRBV29-1, the J gene TRBJ1-1, with D perhaps matching TRBD1 (5 bases). Germline assignment: CDR1 SQVTM and CDR2 ANQGSEA. V lost 6 bases to trimming and J lost 0 bases, with 17 bases between them. This CDR3 has 15 amino acids. CDR3 protein: CSVRPGRTLNTEAFF. In DNA, the CDR3 is TGCAGCGTACGTCCGGGACGGACCTTGAACACTGAAGCTTTCTTT. Combining the CDR3 with reference TRBV29-1 and TRBJ1-1 gives the whole variable domain SAVISQKPSRDICQRGTSLTIQCQVDSQVTMMFWYRQQPGQSLTLIATANQGSEATYESGFVIDKFPISRPNLTFSTLTVSNMSPEDSSIYLCSVRPGRTLNTEAFFGQGTRLTVV.

The chain carries TRBV9 and TRBJ1-3; D may be TRBD1 (5 bases). The CDR3 totals 15 residues. The germline V and J ends were trimmed by 4 bases and 0 bases, with 11 bases remaining between them. The germline V gene has CDR1 SGDLS and CDR2 YYNGEE. The CDR3 protein is CASSLLGASGNTIYF. The CDR3, as DNA: TGTGCCAGCAGCCTCTTAGGGGCCTCTGGAAACACCATATATTTT.

The chain carries TRBV18 and TRBJ2-1, with a possible D match to TRBD1 (5 bases). The germline gives CDR1 KGHSH, CDR2 LQKENI. Trimming shortened V by 0 bases and J by 2 bases, and 14 bases separated the two germline ends. The CDR3 is 17 residues long. CDR3 in amino acids: CASSPPNQGITYNEQFF. CDR3 DNA: TGTGCCAGCTCACCACCGAACCAGGGAATTACCTACAATGAGCAGTTCTTC.